These 14 T cell receptor beta chains share one sample of origin, sequenced in a study of response to subunit inactivated influenza vaccine. TCRdb recomputed calls from the RT-PCR reads with MiXCR, one row per CDR3 protein. The data hold about 650,000 distinct CDR3 sequences, with approximately 15% observed a single time. Sequenced material: PBMCs from blood, taken 14 days before vaccination. Source of these receptors: a man between 45 and 60 years old who received an inactivated influenza vaccine.

This clonotype was recorded a few times. It is unclear where the CDR3 begins or ends on the DNA, so no DNA is shown, and the CDR3 is as TCRdb lists it. The chain has TRBV28 and TRBJ2-1; the D call of TRBD2 is as the table states it, not checked on the DNA. In germline, CDR1 is MDHEN, CDR2 SYDVKM. The CDR3 is 16 amino acids long, termini counted. CDR3 region: CASILGYSGDFNEQFF.

This clonotype occurred a few times. This rearrangement joins TRBV15 to TRBJ1-5, with D unresolved. The CDR3 is made up of 15 amino acids. V gave up 8 bases and J gave up 0 bases, with 14 bases separating them. Germline assignment: CDR1 LNHNV and CDR2 YYDKDF (reference sequence). CDR3 region: CATGSQQNSNQPQHF. The CDR3 nucleotides are TGTGCCACCGGGTCCCAGCAGAATAGCAATCAGCCCCAGCATTTT.

In its sample, this clonotype was seen many times. The chain joins TRBV29-1 to TRBJ1-2, with 7 bases aligning to TRBD1. This CDR3 has 14 residues. The V gene end was trimmed by 2 bases and the J gene end by 1 base; junction bases not matched to a gene: 4. In germline, CDR1 is SQVTM, CDR2 ANQGSEA. The CDR3 protein is CSVEQWDSNYGYTF. CDR3 DNA sequence: TGCAGCGTTGAACAGTGGGACAGTAACTATGGCTACACCTTC.

This chain connects TRBV24-1 to TRBJ2-5, with D maybe TRBD2 (5 bases). The CDR3 extends over 13 amino acids. Trimming stripped 4 bases from V and 7 bases from J, with 12 bases between. Germline V gene sequence: CDR1 KGHDR, CDR2 SFDVKD. Here the CDR3 reads CATSEGSEGTQYF. Here the CDR3 DNA reads TGTGCCACCAGTGAAGGTAGCGAGGGGACCCAGTACTTC.

The chain joins TRBV6-1 to TRBJ1-1, with 9 bases matching TRBD1. J was trimmed by 2 bases and V by 6 bases; bases with no gene match: 10. Germline CDR1 reads MNHNS; CDR2 reads SASEGT. The CDR3 length is 16 residues. CDR3 sequence (DNA): TGTGCCAGCAGATCTACCTACAGGGGGCGTAACACTGAAGCTTTCTTT. Encoded protein: CASRSTYRGRNTEAFF.

There are a few counts of this clonotype. The chain is built from TRBV5-1 and TRBJ1-2; possible D gene TRBD1, 6 bases. The CDR3 loop spans 13 amino acids. Germline lookup yields CDR1 SGHRS and CDR2 YFSETQ. Trimming shortened V by 2 bases and J by 6 bases, and 11 bases separated the two germline ends. The CDR3 is CASSFQGPDGYTF. The CDR3 DNA reads as TGCGCCAGCAGCTTCCAGGGGCCGGATGGCTACACCTTC. Full variable domain (outside the CDR3, taken from reference TRBV5-1 and TRBJ1-2): KAGVTQTPRYLIKTRGQQVTLSCSPISGHRSVSWYQQTPGQGLQFLFEYFSETQRNKGNFPGRFSGRQFSNSRSEMNVSTLELGDSALYLCASSFQGPDGYTFGSGTRLTVV.

This clonotype was counted a few times. V gene TRBV15 combines with J gene TRBJ1-2; D perhaps matches TRBD1 (5 bases). Germline V CDR1 and CDR2: LNHNV, YYDKDF (reference sequence). V dropped 1 base and J dropped 6 bases, with 12 bases sitting between them. This CDR3 region has 14 residues. CDR3 loop: CATSRGEGWDGYTF. Here the CDR3 DNA reads TGTGCCACCAGCAGAGGGGAGGGGTGGGATGGCTACACCTTC.

Here the CDR3 DNA reads TGTGCCAGCAGCTCATCGAACAGCGGGAGTGAGCAGTTCTTC. Encoded protein: CASSSSNSGSEQFF. The chain links TRBV7-9 to TRBJ2-1; 8 nucleotides agree with TRBD2. Per germline, CDR1 SEHNR and CDR2 FQNEAQ (reference sequence). V shed 4 bases, J shed 9 bases, and the junction held 8 bases outside the gene matches. The CDR3 is made up of 14 amino acids.

The chain is built from TRBV5-1 and TRBJ2-1; TRBD2 is a possible D gene (6 bases). Germline V lookup: CDR1 SGHRS, CDR2 YFSETQ. Trimming shortened V by 5 bases and J by 10 bases, and 25 bases separated the two germline ends. The CDR3 spans 16 residues. CDR3: CASSLGSGRTGREQFF. The CDR3 DNA follows: TGCGCCAGCAGTCTCGGTAGCGGCCGAACCGGAAGGGAGCAGTTCTTC.

This clonotype was detected only a few times. This chain connects TRBV5-1 to TRBJ2-7, with 7 bases fitting TRBD2. The V gene end was trimmed by 0 bases and the J gene end by 6 bases; junction bases not matched to a gene: 9. Germline V lookup: CDR1 SGHRS, CDR2 YFSETQ. This CDR3 region has 15 residues. In DNA form, the CDR3 reads TGCGCCAGCAGCTTGGCCGGAGGGAGGGCCAGCGAGCAGTACTTC. This gives the protein CASSLAGGRASEQYF.

This chain links TRBV20-1 with TRBJ2-1, with a weak D call TRBD2 (6 bases). Deletions cut 6 bases from V and 6 bases from J, with 21 bases between. The CDR3 runs to 15 residues. Germline CDR1 DFQATT, CDR2 SNEGSKA (reference sequence). The CDR3 coding sequence is TGCAGTGCAAGACCGGGACTCACTAAGTCCAATGAGCAGTTCTTC. Translating gives CSARPGLTKSNEQFF.

The gene calls are TRBV7-2 and TRBJ2-1, with unresolved D. This CDR3 comprises 12 residues. Between the trimmed V and J ends, which lost 2 bases and 10 bases, there was a span of 9 bases. Per germline, CDR1 SGHTA and CDR2 FQGNSA. The chain's CDR3 is CASSLLRSEQFF. CDR3 nucleotide sequence: TGTGCCAGCAGCTTACTGAGGTCAGAGCAGTTCTTC. The full variable domain, rest sourced from reference TRBV7-2 and TRBJ2-1, is GAGVSQSPSNKVTEKGKDVELRCDPISGHTALYWYRQSLGQGLEFLIYFQGNSAPDKSGLPSDRFSAERTGGSVSTLTIQRTQQEDSAVYLCASSLLRSEQFFGPGTRLTVL.

This clonotype was detected many times. The rearrangement links TRBV12-3 or TRBV12-4 to TRBJ2-7; a weak D match, TRBD2 (6 bases). The V and J ends lost 5 bases and 0 bases respectively, with 17 bases between them. This CDR3 contains 16 residues. The DNA of the CDR3 is TGTGCCAGCAGTCCAGCGGGTAGGGGCAGCTCCTACGAGCAGTACTTC. Protein: CASSPAGRGSSYEQYF.

As regards this clonotype: Sequence at one end of the junction differs from germline and may be a read error. The gene calls are TRBV15 and TRBJ1-1; D gene ambiguous. Germline CDR1 and CDR2: LNHNV and YYDKDF (reference sequence). This CDR3 spans 13 amino acids. The chain's CDR3 is CATSRESFSELLF. CDR3 nucleotides: TGTGCCACCAGCAGGGAGAGCTTTTCCGAGCTTCTCTTT.